The rows below give T cell receptor beta chains drawn from one sample of a study of blood T cell repertoires in COVID-19. Sequencing used immunoSEQ multiplex PCR; TCRdb keeps in-frame clones, though not all of them. This repertoire shows about 330,000 clones, about 89% found once; its top ten account for around 6.6%. Material: peripheral blood. All receptors derive from a man aged 18 to 30 who had recovered from COVID-19. The CDR3 runs from the conserved cysteine through the conserved F or W. D genes are given only for firm matches. Expanded clones get a size class; other rows say once, few or many, or leave the size out.

D	V	J	size	length	DNA	CDR3
TRBD1	TRBV7-9	TRBJ1-1	NA	15	TGTGCCAGCAGCCTGTACACAGGGGTGAGCACTGAAGCTTTCTTT	CASSLYTGVSTEAFF
TRBD1	TRBV27	TRBJ1-5	NA	17	TGTGCCAGCAGGGGACAGGGGGCTTTACCTAGCAATCAGCCCCAGCATTTT	CASRGQGALPSNQPQHF
TRBD2	TRBV6-4	TRBJ2-1	NA	20	TGTGCCAGCAGTGTTCGGGGGACTAGCGGGAGAGTGGGCCCGACAAATGAGCAGTTCTTC	CASSVRGTSGRVGPTNEQFF
NA	TRBV7-9	TRBJ2-3	NA	15	TGTGCCAGCAGCTTAACTAGTGGAACCACAGATACGCAGTATTTT	CASSLTSGTTDTQYF
NA	TRBV4-1	TRBJ1-2	NA	15	TGCGCCAGCAGGGTTACAGCGACTACAGACTATGGCTACACCTTC	CASRVTATTDYGYTF
NA	TRBV7-2	TRBJ2-5	NA	11	TGTGCCAGCAGCCATGAAGAGACCCAGTACTTC	CASSHEETQYF
NA	TRBV27	TRBJ2-2	NA	17	TGTGCCAGCACCCGTTGGAGTCCCACATTTACTACCGGGGAGCTGTTTTTT	CASTRWSPTFTTGELFF
NA	TRBV6-1	TRBJ1-1	NA	16	TGTGCCAGCAGTGAAGGTGCGGGGTTTGGGAACACTGAAGCTTTCTTT	CASSEGAGFGNTEAFF
NA	TRBV12-3/TRBV12-4	TRBJ2-1	NA	13	TGTGCCAGCAGTTTTGAGGGCTACAATGAGCAGTTCTTC	CASSFEGYNEQFF
TRBD1	TRBV4-1	TRBJ2-5	NA	17	TGCGCCAGCAGCCAAGAAAGGGGGACAGGTTGGCAAGAGACCCAGTACTTC	CASSQERGTGWQETQYF
NA	TRBV27	TRBJ2-1	NA	15	TGTGCCAGCAGGAGACGGACGGAGGGGTACAATGAGCAGTTCTTC	CASRRRTEGYNEQFF
NA	TRBV7-9	TRBJ1-4	NA	15	TGTGCCAGCAGCTTAGCGCCCAGGGAAGGTGAAAAACTGTTTTTT	CASSLAPREGEKLFF
NA	TRBV3-1/TRBV3-2	TRBJ1-1	NA	14	TGTGCCAGCACTTGGGGACAATCGAACACTGAAGCTTTCTTT	CASTWGQSNTEAFF
NA	TRBV6-5	TRBJ2-1	NA	15	TGTGCCAGCAAGCACGGGGCGGGGTCATACAATGAGCAGTTCTTC	CASKHGAGSYNEQFF
NA	TRBV18	TRBJ2-7	NA	13	TGTGCCAGCTCACCAGTTGGGCTCGGCGAGCAGTACTTC	CASSPVGLGEQYF
TRBD1	TRBV29-1	TRBJ1-3	NA	16	TGCAGCGTTGGCGTCTTACAGGGGGCTGGTGGAAACACCATATATTTT	CSVGVLQGAGGNTIYF
NA	TRBV30	TRBJ1-1	NA	16	TGTGCCTGGAGTGGAGTGGGAGGGGGGCTATATGGTGAAGCTTTCTTT	CAWSGVGGGLYGEAFF
TRBD1	TRBV5-1	TRBJ2-3	NA	15	TGCGCCAGCAGCTTGGGACAGGGGAACACAGATACGCAGTATTTT	CASSLGQGNTDTQYF
TRBD2	TRBV9	TRBJ2-5	NA	15	TGTGCCAGCGCACGGAGCGGGGGGACACAAGAGACCCAGTACTTC	CASARSGGTQETQYF
TRBD2	TRBV4-1	TRBJ2-5	once	15	TGCGCCAGCAGCCAGCGGGGGGGCGGGACTGAGACCCAGTACTTC	CASSQRGGGTETQYF
TRBD2	TRBV3-1/TRBV3-2	TRBJ2-7	NA	16	TGTGCCAGCAGCCAAGCCGGGACTAGCGGGAGGTACGAGCAGTACTTC	CASSQAGTSGRYEQYF
TRBD1	TRBV6-6	TRBJ1-2	few	13	TGTGCCAGCAGTGGACAGGGTAACTATGGCTACACCTTC	CASSGQGNYGYTF
NA	TRBV6-5	TRBJ2-1	NA	16	TGTGCCAGCAGTTACTCGATGGTTCAGGGGGGTACTGAGCAGTTCTTC	CASSYSMVQGGTEQFF
NA	TRBV6-5	TRBJ1-1	once	13	TGTGCCAGCTCCCAGGACAGGAACACTGAAGCTTTCTTT	CASSQDRNTEAFF
NA	TRBV4-1	TRBJ2-7	NA	19	TGCGCCAGCAGCCCAGAAGGAGGTGAGAATGGACGTGGTACCTACGAGCAGTACTTC	CASSPEGGENGRGTYEQYF
TRBD2	TRBV9	TRBJ2-7	NA	15	TGTGCCAGCAGCAACATAGCGGGAGCCACCTACGAGCAGTACTTC	CASSNIAGATYEQYF
NA	TRBV6-5	TRBJ2-2	NA	13	TGTGCCAGCAGCGCGAGGGCCCTCGGGGAGCTGTTTTTT	CASSARALGELFF
NA	TRBV5-1	TRBJ1-2	NA	14	TGCGCCAGCAGCTTGGCGGTAGCGCCCTATGGCTACACCTTC	CASSLAVAPYGYTF
TRBD1	TRBV3-1/TRBV3-2	TRBJ2-7	NA	15	TGTGCCAGCAGCTCGACCGGGACAGGGACTTACGAGCAGTACTTC	CASSSTGTGTYEQYF
TRBD1	TRBV18	TRBJ2-7	NA	15	TGTGCCAGCTCACCCCGGGGACAGGGTTCCTACGAGCAGTACTTC	CASSPRGQGSYEQYF
NA	TRBV29-1	TRBJ2-3	NA	10	TGCAGCAGCAGCACAGATACGCAGTATTTT	CSSSTDTQYF
NA	TRBV5-4	TRBJ2-7	few	14	TGTGCCAGCAGCTTGTCAGAGCGCCACTACGAGCAGTACTTC	CASSLSERHYEQYF
TRBD2	TRBV5-1	TRBJ2-2	NA	17	TGCGCCAGCAGAGGAGTTCTAGCGGGAGGGGGCACCGGGGAGCTGTTTTTT	CASRGVLAGGGTGELFF
TRBD2	TRBV5-1	TRBJ2-3	NA	14	TGCGCCAGCAGCCAGGGGACTAGCGGGGACTACCGGTATTTT	CASSQGTSGDYRYF
NA	TRBV6-6	TRBJ2-7	NA	12	TGTGCCAGCTTACAGCACACTTACGAGCAGTACTTC	CASLQHTYEQYF
TRBD2	TRBV3-1/TRBV3-2	TRBJ2-3	NA	15	TGTGCCAGCAGCTCTAGCGGGGGGCTCACAGATACGCAGTATTTT	CASSSSGGLTDTQYF
TRBD2	TRBV4-2	TRBJ2-1	NA	19	TGTGCCAGCAGCCAAGACTTAGCGGGAGGGCCTAGTTTAATCGGTGAGCAGTTCTTC	CASSQDLAGGPSLIGEQFF
NA	TRBV27	TRBJ1-6	NA	17	TGTGCCAGCAGTCCCGATACAGGGTCTACCTATAATTCACCCCTCCACTTT	CASSPDTGSTYNSPLHF
TRBD1	TRBV4-1	TRBJ2-7	NA	17	TGCGCCAGCAGCCAAGTAGCCTCCGGACAGGGAACCTACGAGCAGTACTTC	CASSQVASGQGTYEQYF
NA	TRBV30	TRBJ1-2	few	13	TGTGCCTGGAGTCGCAGGGCTAACTATGGCTACACCTTC	CAWSRRANYGYTF
NA	TRBV2	TRBJ1-5	NA	14	TGTGCCAGCAGTGAAGCGCTAGGGGATCAGCCCCAGCATTTT	CASSEALGDQPQHF
NA	TRBV11-3	TRBJ1-1	once	16	TGTGCCAGCAGCGATTCACACGGGACTCAAGGCGCTGAAGCTTTCTTT	CASSDSHGTQGAEAFF
NA	TRBV5-4	TRBJ1-6	few	16	TGTGCCAGCAGCTTATTCACAGGGAACCTAAATTCACCCCTCCACTTT	CASSLFTGNLNSPLHF
NA	TRBV3-1/TRBV3-2	TRBJ2-5	NA	13	TGTGCCAGCAGCCGCTTGGAGGGGGAGACCCAGTACTTC	CASSRLEGETQYF
TRBD1	TRBV6-5	TRBJ1-2	NA	14	TGTGCCAGCAGACCGAATTACAGGGGAGCTGGCTACACCTTC	CASRPNYRGAGYTF
TRBD1	TRBV6-4	TRBJ1-2	NA	14	TGTGCCAGCAGTGACTCGGGGACAGGGTCTGGCTACACCTTC	CASSDSGTGSGYTF
TRBD2	TRBV14	TRBJ2-7	NA	16	TGTGCCAGCAGCACCGGACTAGCCTCTTGGGGGTACGAGCAGTACTTC	CASSTGLASWGYEQYF
NA	TRBV11-2	TRBJ2-5	NA	14	TGTGCCAGCAGCTTAGGTCAAGGGAGGAAGACCCAGTACTTC	CASSLGQGRKTQYF
NA	TRBV5-1	TRBJ1-1	NA	16	TGCGCCAGCAGCTTAAGCCAGGCCACCACGAACACTGAAGCTTTCTTT	CASSLSQATTNTEAFF
TRBD1	TRBV9	TRBJ2-7	NA	16	TGTGCCAGCAGCGTAGCAGGGGGGACAGGGTTCGACGAGCAGTACTTC	CASSVAGGTGFDEQYF
TRBD1	TRBV5-1	TRBJ1-1	once	14	TGCGCCAGCAGCTTGACAGGGGGATTCACTGAAGCTTTCTTT	CASSLTGGFTEAFF
TRBD2	TRBV4-1	TRBJ2-7	NA	18	TGCGCCAGCAGCCAAGTCGTCACATTGACTAGCGTGCTCTACGAGCAGTACTTC	CASSQVVTLTSVLYEQYF
TRBD1	TRBV18	TRBJ2-7	NA	15	TGTGCCAGCTCACCCACGCATAGGGGGCCCTACGAGCAGTACTTC	CASSPTHRGPYEQYF
NA	TRBV5-1	TRBJ1-1	NA	13	TGCGCCAGCAACTACGAGGGGAACACTGAAGCTTTCTTT	CASNYEGNTEAFF
TRBD2	TRBV11-2	TRBJ2-1	NA	13	TGTGCCAGCAGGCTAGCGGGAGGGCATGAGCAGTTCTTC	CASRLAGGHEQFF
TRBD1	TRBV5-5	TRBJ1-5	NA	17	TGTGCCAGCAGCTTAACCAGGACAGGGGGTAGCAATCAGCCCCAGCATTTT	CASSLTRTGGSNQPQHF
TRBD1	TRBV4-1	TRBJ2-3	NA	16	TGCGCCAGCAGCCCGTTCGACAGGGGGGCTACAGATACGCAGTATTTT	CASSPFDRGATDTQYF
NA	TRBV6-5	TRBJ2-1	NA	15	TGTGCCAGCAGTTATCTTGGGCAGGGGAGCGGTGAGCAGTTCTTC	CASSYLGQGSGEQFF
TRBD2	TRBV7-2	TRBJ2-3	NA	16	TGTGCCAGCAGCTTAACCGGCGGGGGGCTCACAGATACGCAGTATTTT	CASSLTGGGLTDTQYF
NA	TRBV13	TRBJ2-1	NA	17	TGTGCCAGCAGCTCTCAGGAGGGACAGAGCTCCTACAATGAGCAGTTCTTC	CASSSQEGQSSYNEQFF